These 27 T cell receptor beta chains were sequenced from one sample in a study of shared clonotypes between healthy human individuals. Data came from immunoSEQ multiplex PCR; TCRdb stores just in-frame clones and leaves some out. The sample lists 850,000 to 1,100,000 clones; 60% to 85% were seen once. Source material: memory CD4+ T cells from PBMCs. Regarding subset: CD45RA-negative fraction. Receptor source: a man in his late teens or twenties in good health. Some clones in this sample may be carry-over from other donors' samples.

V and J are TRBV7-8 and TRBJ2-2, with D possibly being TRBD2 (7 bases). The length of the CDR3 is 18 residues. Deletions cut 1 base from V and 6 bases from J, with 21 bases between. The V gene's germline CDR1 is SGHVS and CDR2 FQNEAQ. CDR3 amino acids: CASSLGRGAIPWAGELFF. DNA of the CDR3: TGTGCCAGCAGCTTAGGTCGGGGGGCGATCCCCTGGGCCGGGGAGCTGTTTTTT.

The chain combines TRBV6-5 with TRBJ2-1, with TRBD1 matching 8 bases. The trim removed 6 bases at V and 0 bases at J, leaving 4 bases unmatched. The CDR3 is 15 residues long. The germline V gene has CDR1 MNHEY and CDR2 SVGAGI. This CDR3 reads CASRTDRGSYNEQFF. Written as DNA, the CDR3 is TGTGCCAGCAGAACAGACAGGGGCTCCTACAATGAGCAGTTCTTC.

This clone has only one observation. V and J are TRBV10-3 and TRBJ2-3; D possibly uses TRBD1 or TRBD2 (7 bases each). CDR3 size: 16 residues. CDR1 and CDR2 (germline): ENHRY, SYGVKD. The germline V and J ends were trimmed by 8 bases and 5 bases, with 23 bases remaining between them. For the CDR3, the DNA is TGTGCCATCTCCAAGGGGGAGGGGGCGCAAGAAGATACGCAGTATTTT. It encodes CAISKGEGAQEDTQYF.

The CDR3 is CASSHVLASAGELFF. The CDR3 DNA sequence: TGCGCCAGCAGCCATGTACTAGCGAGTGCCGGGGAGCTGTTTTTT. The chain joins TRBV4-1 to TRBJ2-2; the match to TRBD2 covers 7 bases. CDR3 length: 15 residues. The V segment lost 3 bases and the J segment 6 bases; nucleotides outside the gene matches: 7. CDR1 and CDR2 (germline): MGHRA, YSYEKL.

This clone was seen only once. The CDR3 region has the DNA TGTGCCAGCAGCCTGGGTCGGGGAAGGGAAAAACTGTTTTTT. Its protein product is CASSLGRGREKLFF. The chain recombines TRBV4-2 with TRBJ1-4; no definite D call. Trimming removed 4 bases at V and 8 bases at J, with 14 bases between. The CDR3 extends over 14 amino acids. From germline, CDR1 is LGHNA and CDR2 YNFKEQ.

This clone was seen repeatedly, ten times or more. This sequence joins TRBV30 and TRBJ1-1; D call uncertain. The V gene lost 0 bases and the J gene lost 11 bases, with 13 bases spanning the gap. Germline V CDR1 and CDR2: GTSNPN, SVGIG (reference sequence). This CDR3 is built from 12 residues. DNA of the CDR3: TGTGCCTGGAGTGTACGGGAGGGAAAGGCTTTCTTT. Amino acids: CAWSVREGKAFF.

The J gene is TRBJ1-1, the V gene TRBV7-9; 8 bases fit TRBD1. CDR1 is SEHNR and CDR2 is FQNEAQ in the germline V gene (reference sequence). The CDR3 loop spans 14 amino acids. V lost 5 bases, J lost 3 bases, and 5 bases stayed unmatched. CDR3 residues: CASSLTGGDTEAFF. The CDR3 region has the DNA TGTGCCAGCAGCCTCACAGGGGGGGACACTGAAGCTTTCTTT.

This chain connects TRBV19 to TRBJ1-2, with D maybe TRBD1 (6 bases). V was pared by 10 bases and J by 0 bases, with 15 bases between. This CDR3 spans 14 amino acids. CDR1 LNHDA and CDR2 SQIVND come from the germline V gene (reference sequence). Here the CDR3 reads CATQGPASNYGYTF. The CDR3 DNA sequence: TGTGCCACCCAGGGGCCCGCTTCTAACTATGGCTACACCTTC. The complete variable domain, with remaining parts taken from reference TRBV19 and TRBJ1-2, reads DGGITQSPKYLFRKEGQNVTLSCEQNLNHDAMYWYRQDPGQGLRLIYYSQIVNDFQKGDIAEGYSVSREKKESFPLTVTSAQKNPTAFYLCATQGPASNYGYTFGSGTRLTVV.

This clone was found once. This chain uses TRBV12-5 with TRBJ2-7, with D tentatively TRBD1 (6 bases). Per the germline V gene, CDR1 is LGHNT and CDR2 is FRNRAP. The CDR3 sequence is 16 residues long. Trimming pared 0 bases from V and 0 bases from J, leaving 12 bases between. CDR3 sequence reads: CASGLVPRGSSYEQYF. CDR3 nucleotides: TGTGCTAGTGGTTTGGTACCGAGGGGGAGCTCCTACGAGCAGTACTTC.

In this sample, this clone turned up once. CDR3 in amino acids: CASSGLAGGHTDTQYF. CDR3 DNA: TGTGCCAGTAGTGGACTAGCGGGAGGGCATACAGATACGCAGTATTTT. This chain uses TRBV19 with TRBJ2-3, with 15 bases identical to TRBD2. The CDR3 totals 16 residues. Germline CDR1 LNHDA, CDR2 SQIVND (reference sequence). After removal of 5 bases from V and 3 bases from J, the junction contained 3 bases not matched to a gene. Using reference TRBV19 and TRBJ2-3 for the parts outside the CDR3, the full variable domain is DGGITQSPKYLFRKEGQNVTLSCEQNLNHDAMYWYRQDPGQGLRLIYYSQIVNDFQKGDIAEGYSVSREKKESFPLTVTSAQKNPTAFYLCASSGLAGGHTDTQYFGPGTRLTVL.

There are a few counts of this clone. CDR3 region: CASSFSGTDTPYEQYF. In nucleotides, the CDR3 is TGTGCCAGCAGTTTTTCCGGGACAGATACCCCCTACGAGCAGTACTTC. The chain has TRBV28 and TRBJ2-7; 7 bases align to TRBD1. The V gene end was trimmed by 3 bases and the J gene end by 2 bases; junction bases not matched to a gene: 10. The CDR3 sequence is 16 residues long. The germline V gene encodes CDR1 MDHEN and CDR2 SYDVKM.

The rearrangement uses TRBV6-6 and TRBJ1-1; a possible D gene is TRBD1 (6 bases). The CDR3 totals 15 residues. V lost 7 bases to trimming and J lost 4 bases, with 19 bases between them. Germline V gives CDR1 MNHNY, CDR2 SVGAGI (reference sequence). The CDR3 here is CASNQPGGLGTEAFF. The CDR3 DNA is TGTGCCAGCAATCAACCCGGGGGGCTAGGCACTGAAGCTTTCTTT.

V is TRBV5-1 and J is TRBJ1-1; unclear D gene. In germline, CDR1 is SGHRS, CDR2 YFSETQ. CDR3 length: 13 residues. With 2 bases removed from V and 11 bases from J, the gap between germline ends came to 16 bases. The CDR3 loop is CASSFADASGAFF. The CDR3 coding sequence is TGCGCCAGCAGCTTCGCTGATGCCTCTGGGGCTTTCTTT.

This clone is a singleton in its sample. The chain employs TRBV29-1 and TRBJ1-5; 10 bases are a match to TRBD1. The CDR3 runs 13 residues. Germline V gene sequence: CDR1 SQVTM, CDR2 ANQGSEA. V lost 6 bases, J lost 4 bases, and 3 bases stayed unmatched. Here the CDR3 reads CSVRQGANQPQHF. CDR3 coding DNA: TGCAGCGTGAGACAGGGGGCGAATCAGCCCCAGCATTTT.

V is TRBV28 and J is TRBJ2-7; D tentatively fits TRBD1 or TRBD2 (5 bases each). CDR1 and CDR2 (germline): MDHEN, SYDVKM. Trimming took 4 bases from V and 4 from J, leaving 17 bases between them. The CDR3 runs to 15 residues. In DNA, the CDR3 is TGTGCCAGCAGTTCCCACGGCGAGAGGGGTTACGAGCAGTACTTC. The encoded protein is CASSSHGERGYEQYF.

The rearrangement joins TRBV11-3 to TRBJ1-4; possibly TRBD1 for D (5 bases). The CDR3 is 16 amino acids. V was pared by 5 bases and J by 6 bases, with 19 bases between. Germline V lookup: CDR1 SGHNT, CDR2 YENEEA. DNA for the CDR3: TGTGCCAGCAGCCCCTGGGGGGGACTCGGGGATGAAAAACTGTTTTTT. It specifies CASSPWGGLGDEKLFF.

This chain connects TRBV5-1 to TRBJ2-3; D possibly corresponds to TRBD1 (5 bases). Germline V lookup: CDR1 SGHRS, CDR2 YFSETQ. CDR3 length: 14 residues. The germline V and J ends were trimmed by 1 base and 2 bases, with 8 bases remaining between them. The DNA for the CDR3 is TGCGCCAGCAGCTTGACAGGCCACACAGATACGCAGTATTTT. This sequence encodes CASSLTGHTDTQYF. The full variable domain, completed using reference TRBV5-1 and TRBJ2-3, is KAGVTQTPRYLIKTRGQQVTLSCSPISGHRSVSWYQQTPGQGLQFLFEYFSETQRNKGNFPGRFSGRQFSNSRSEMNVSTLELGDSALYLCASSLTGHTDTQYFGPGTRLTVL.

The chain employs TRBV5-6 and TRBJ2-7, with TRBD2 identical over 9 bases. The CDR3 has 15 residues. The germline gives CDR1 SGHDT, CDR2 YYEEEE. Trimming removed 1 base from V and 3 bases from J; junction bases left unmatched: 5. The CDR3 DNA reads TGTGCCAGCAGCTTGCGGCAGCGGGGGGACTACGAGCAGTACTTC. It is translated as CASSLRQRGDYEQYF.

This clone was found once. V usage is TRBV2 and J usage is TRBJ1-5; TRBD1 matches at 10 bases. The CDR3 sequence is 15 residues long. The junction had 8 bases not matched to a gene; V was cut back by 6 bases and J by 6 bases. Germline lookup yields CDR1 SNHLY and CDR2 FYNNEI. The CDR3 protein is CASRPGDRGGQPQHF. CDR3 DNA: TGTGCCAGCAGGCCCGGGGACAGGGGCGGTCAGCCCCAGCATTTT. Combining the CDR3 with reference TRBV2 and TRBJ1-5 gives the whole variable domain EPEVTQTPSHQVTQMGQEVILRCVPISNHLYFYWYRQILGQKVEFLVSFYNNEISEKSEIFDDQFSVERPDGSNFTLKIRSTKLEDSAMYFCASRPGDRGGQPQHFGDGTRLSIL.

This chain uses TRBV7-8 with TRBJ2-3; 14 bases align to TRBD2. After removal of 5 bases from V and 5 bases from J, the junction contained 15 bases not matched to a gene. The CDR3 is 19 amino acids. CDR1 is SGHVS, CDR2 FQNEAQ, per germline. In nucleotides, the CDR3 is TGTGCCAGCAGCAGCTACAGACTAGCGGGGGGGAGCGTGGAAGATACGCAGTATTTT. This codes for CASSSYRLAGGSVEDTQYF.

This clone was observed a few times. The chain links TRBV9 to TRBJ1-5; D perhaps matches TRBD1 (6 bases). Looked up from germline, CDR1 is SGDLS and CDR2 is YYNGEE. CDR3 length: 15 residues. V was trimmed by 3 bases and J by 3 bases, leaving 13 bases between them. CDR3 amino acids: CASSATGYANQPQHF. The CDR3 DNA follows: TGTGCCAGCAGCGCCACAGGGTACGCCAATCAGCCCCAGCATTTT.

This clone was found a few times. This chain joins TRBV5-6 and TRBJ2-3; 12 nucleotides agree with TRBD2. CDR1 and CDR2 (germline): SGHDT, YYEEEE. The trim removed 5 bases at V and 0 bases at J, leaving 13 bases unmatched. This CDR3 is 19 amino acids long. The CDR3, as DNA: TGTGCCAGCAGTTCGCTCCTGCGACTAGCGGGAGCTAGCACAGATACGCAGTATTTT. Amino acids: CASSSLLRLAGASTDTQYF.

The chain is built from TRBV9 and TRBJ2-7, with D perhaps TRBD1 (5 bases). The CDR3 is 15 residues long. Germline V gene data show CDR1 as SGDLS and CDR2 as YYNGEE. V lost 0 bases to trimming and J lost 5 bases, with 15 bases between them. In nucleotides, the CDR3 is TGTGCCAGCAGCGTAGGGGCAGGGCTGTTACACGAGCAGTACTTC. Translated, it gives CASSVGAGLLHEQYF.

The rearrangement joins TRBV6-5 to TRBJ1-2, with 7 bases lining up with TRBD1. The CDR3 consists of 15 residues. The V gene end was trimmed by 5 bases and the J gene end by 8 bases; junction bases not matched to a gene: 14. Looked up from germline, CDR1 is MNHEY and CDR2 is SVGAGI. The CDR3 region is CASSRRGRERQGYTF. CDR3 DNA: TGTGCCAGCAGTCGAAGGGGGCGGGAGCGGCAGGGCTACACCTTC.

There are a few counts of this clone. V usage is TRBV7-9 and J usage is TRBJ2-1; TRBD1 matches at 11 bases. Trimming cost V 5 bases and J 6 bases; bases outside gene matches: 6. CDR1 and CDR2 from the germline V gene are SEHNR and FQNEAQ (reference sequence). CDR3 length: 15 residues. Here the CDR3 reads CASSVGQGASNEQFF. CDR3 nucleotides: TGTGCCAGCAGCGTCGGACAGGGGGCAAGCAATGAGCAGTTCTTC.

The chain recombines TRBV7-2 with TRBJ1-3; the D is unclear. V shed 1 base and J shed 0 bases, with 7 bases lying between them. Per germline, CDR1 SGHTA and CDR2 FQGNSA. This CDR3 comprises 15 residues. The CDR3 region is CASSLEGLSGNTIYF. As DNA, the CDR3 is TGTGCCAGCAGCTTAGAGGGCCTCTCTGGAAACACCATATATTTT.

J is TRBJ1-1 and V is TRBV7-2; D is possibly TRBD1 (5 bases). The germline gives CDR1 SGHTA, CDR2 FQGNSA. The CDR3 loop spans 14 amino acids. Trimming took off 5 bases at V and 0 bases at J, with 10 bases between the two ends. This chain's CDR3 is CASSRGAMNTEAFF. DNA for the CDR3: TGTGCCAGCAGCCGCGGGGCCATGAACACTGAAGCTTTCTTT.